The present entry profiles one TCR beta chain with its context. This sample was included in a study of blood T cell repertoires in COVID-19. About the study: The United States, Italy and Spain supplied acute and convalescent COVID-19 samples.

Germline V lookup: CDR1 WSHSY, CDR2 SAAADI. The V gene end was trimmed by 3 bases and the J gene end by 2 bases; junction bases not matched to a gene: 7. The CDR3 sequence is 16 residues long. The method was immunoSEQ multiplex PCR; TCRdb's version includes in-frame clones alone and lacks a portion of them. The table includes roughly 300,000 clones, about nine tenths detected once. The receptor was derived from a young man who had recovered from COVID-19. The sample was PBMCs or T cells enriched from blood (not recorded which). The rearrangement joins TRBV10-2 to TRBJ1-2; 9 nucleotides align to TRBD1. CDR3 DNA sequence: TGCGCCAGCAGTGATATTGTGGGACAGGGCAACTATGGCTACACCTTC. Translating it yields CASSDIVGQGNYGYTF.